The next 13 T cell receptor beta chains were all read from a single sample in a study of blood T cell repertoires in COVID-19. TCRdb keeps only in-frame clones here, not all; method: immunoSEQ multiplex PCR. The profile shows around 380,000 clones, around 87% of them singletons. Sequenced sample: PBMCs or T cells enriched from blood (not recorded which). The receptors were gathered from a man aged 25 to 40 who had recovered from COVID-19.

The J gene is TRBJ1-3, the V gene TRBV5-1, with D maybe TRBD1 (6 bases). The CDR3 extends over 14 amino acids. V was clipped by 7 bases and J by 3 bases, with 14 bases between them. Germline assignment: CDR1 SGHRS and CDR2 YFSETQ. The CDR3 region has the DNA TGCGCCAGCTCTTCAGGGGAAGGTGGAAACACCATATATTTT. Protein sequence: CASSSGEGGNTIYF.

This chain uses TRBV7-2 with TRBJ2-5; perhaps TRBD2 as D (6 bases). The V gene's germline CDR1 is SGHTA and CDR2 FQGNSA. There are 14 residues in the CDR3. V was trimmed by 5 bases and J by 8 bases, leaving 18 bases between them. CDR3 in amino acids: CASSPGPSAGTQYF. CDR3 in DNA: TGTGCCAGCAGCCCAGGGCCATCAGCGGGCACCCAGTACTTC.

The J gene is TRBJ1-2, the V gene TRBV19; D is possibly TRBD1 (6 bases). In germline, CDR1 is LNHDA, CDR2 SQIVND (reference sequence). The CDR3 loop spans 13 amino acids. V shed 7 bases and J shed 5 bases, with 14 bases lying between them. The CDR3: CASTWDTRYGYTF. The CDR3 DNA reads TGTGCCAGTACCTGGGACACCAGATATGGCTACACCTTC.

The chain recombines TRBV7-9 with TRBJ2-1, with a tentative D call TRBD2 (6 bases). The CDR3 consists of 17 residues. The germline V and J ends were trimmed by 1 base and 0 bases, with 13 bases remaining between them. The germline V gene encodes CDR1 SEHNR and CDR2 FQNEAQ (reference sequence). The CDR3, as DNA: TGTGCCAGCAGCTTAGTGCCGGGACTTGACTCCTACAATGAGCAGTTCTTC. This gives the protein CASSLVPGLDSYNEQFF.

The chain employs TRBV4-3 and TRBJ2-3, with 7 bases aligning to TRBD2. Germline loops: CDR1 LGHNA, CDR2 YSLEER. The CDR3 has 16 residues. Trimming at V came to 1 base and at J to 5 bases, leaving 9 bases not matched to a gene. Here the CDR3 reads CASSQVAYGGRDTQYF. The CDR3 DNA is TGCGCCAGCAGCCAAGTGGCCTACGGCGGGAGAGATACGCAGTATTTT.

The chain carries TRBV19 and TRBJ1-1, with D maybe TRBD1 (6 bases). Looked up from germline, CDR1 is LNHDA and CDR2 is SQIVND (reference sequence). The CDR3 loop spans 14 amino acids. V was shortened by 5 bases and J by 0 bases, with 10 bases between the two germline ends. The CDR3 reads CASSLGQLNTEAFF. CDR3 nucleotides: TGTGCCAGTAGTCTCGGACAGCTGAACACTGAAGCTTTCTTT.

The chain links TRBV19 to TRBJ1-3; D is unresolved. Germline loops: CDR1 LNHDA, CDR2 SQIVND (reference sequence). The V gene lost 3 bases and the J gene lost 2 bases, with 14 bases spanning the gap. The CDR3 runs 16 residues. The CDR3 region has the DNA TGTGCCAGTAGTATGGCCCGGACGGGAACTGGAAACACCATATATTTT. Protein sequence: CASSMARTGTGNTIYF.

The rearrangement uses TRBV19 and TRBJ2-5; TRBD2 is a possible D gene (5 bases). Trimming took 3 bases from V and 5 from J, leaving 22 bases between them. The CDR3 is 17 amino acids. Per germline, CDR1 LNHDA and CDR2 SQIVND (reference sequence). This CDR3 is CASSMSVSVKPGETQYF. The DNA of the CDR3 is TGTGCCAGTAGTATGAGCGTTAGCGTCAAGCCGGGGGAGACCCAGTACTTC.

This chain uses TRBV6-1 with TRBJ1-6, with unresolved D. The germline CDR1 and CDR2 sequences are MNHNS and SASEGT. The CDR3 spans 12 residues. V was shortened by 3 bases and J by 7 bases, with 4 bases between the two germline ends. For the CDR3, the DNA is TGTGCCAGCAGTGACAGAAATTCACCCCTCCACTTT. The encoded protein is CASSDRNSPLHF.

The chain employs TRBV21-1 and TRBJ1-2. TRBV21-1 is listed as a pseudogene. The CDR3 loop spans 15 amino acids. The CDR3 spells CASSKKRSANYGYTF. Here the CDR3 DNA reads TGTGCCAGCAGCAAGAAGCGTTCGGCTAACTATGGCTACACCTTC.

This clone was seen once. The chain has TRBV4-1 and TRBJ1-2, with no clear D. Germline assignment: CDR1 MGHRA and CDR2 YSYEKL. The CDR3 consists of 14 residues. The V gene lost 4 bases and the J gene lost 2 bases, with 11 bases spanning the gap. The CDR3 DNA sequence: TGCGCCAGCAGCCCAAACGCGGTGAACTATGGCTACACCTTC. Its translation is CASSPNAVNYGYTF.

This clone came up once. This chain joins TRBV6-5 and TRBJ2-2; TRBD1 agrees at 11 bases. CDR1 is MNHEY and CDR2 is SVGAGI in the germline V gene. This CDR3 comprises 15 residues. J gave up 0 bases and V 6 bases, and 0 bases lay outside the gene matches. The CDR3 DNA follows: TGTGCCAGCAGGGGACAGGGGGCGAACACCGGGGAGCTGTTTTTT. It is translated as CASRGQGANTGELFF.

This chain uses TRBV7-9 with TRBJ1-6; a possible D gene is TRBD1 (5 bases). The CDR3 is 16 residues long. Germline loops: CDR1 SEHNR, CDR2 FQNEAQ (reference sequence). Trimming removed 5 bases from V and 5 bases from J, with 16 bases in between. Here the CDR3 DNA reads TGTGCCAGCAGCCCCCTCTGGCCGGGGGATAATTCACCCCTCCACTTT. Amino acid sequence: CASSPLWPGDNSPLHF.